The clone carrying this T cell receptor beta chain has a single count. Its cognate antigen is unknown. The record originates from a study of a mutant IDH1 vaccine in newly diagnosed glioma. Study-wide context: Standard pretreatment was either radiotherapy, temozolomide, or, for most, radiochemotherapy with temozolomide. Study results and limitations: Induction of immune responses by the vaccine occurred in 93.3% of patients.

CDR3 length equals 14 residues. V lost 2 bases and J lost 0, with 5 bases in between. CDR1 is ENHRY, CDR2 SYGVKD, per germline. Time point described: baseline, week 1 (first vaccination visit). Treatment given: pre-vaccination baseline after standard-of-care therapy. Each of the donors came in with new WHO grade 3 or 4 astrocytomas that were IDH1-mutant and ATRX-lost. The table came from immunoSEQ multiplex PCR; TCRdb's copy has only in-frame clones and leaves some out. The data contain just under 95,000 clones, about four fifths of them singletons. The V and J genes are TRBV10-3 and TRBJ1-3; D not certain. The specimen was PBMCs, collected from a glioma patient treated with radiotherapy, temozolomide or both. The receptor was isolated from a woman aged 50 to 65 with glioma. CDR3: CAISERDSGNTIYF. The CDR3 bases are TGTGCCATCAGTGAGCGGGACTCTGGAAACACCATATATTTT.